A selection of T cell receptor beta chains follows, all from one sample in a study of blood T cell repertoires in COVID-19. Using immunoSEQ multiplex PCR, the repertoire was profiled, and TCRdb retains in-frame clones only, with some absent. The repertoire holds roughly 300,000 clones, with roughly nine tenths as singletons. The specimen was PBMCs or T cells enriched from blood (not recorded which). The origin of the receptors is a woman younger than 45 who had recovered from COVID-19. The CDR3 runs from the conserved cysteine through the conserved F or W. The order of the fields is V gene, D gene, clone size, J gene, CDR3 DNA, CDR3 protein. A D gene is named only where the DNA matches it firmly. Not every row has a clone size; where given, it reads once, few, many or a size class.

V: TRBV7-2
D: NA
size: NA
J: TRBJ2-7
DNA: TGTGCCAGCAGCTTGTTTTCTACGCGGGATTCATACCACGAGCAGTACTTC
CDR3: CASSLFSTRDSYHEQYF

V: TRBV9
D: TRBD1
size: NA
J: TRBJ2-3
DNA: TGTGCCAGCAGCGCACAGGGGGCGGCAGATACGCAGTATTTT
CDR3: CASSAQGAADTQYF

V: TRBV5-1
D: NA
size: NA
J: TRBJ1-3
DNA: TGCGCCAGCAGCACCGGACAGAGCTCTGGAAACACCATATATTTT
CDR3: CASSTGQSSGNTIYF

V: TRBV3-1/TRBV3-2
D: TRBD1
size: few
J: TRBJ1-6
DNA: TGTGCCAGCAGCCCGGGGACAGCTAATTCACCCCTCCACTTT
CDR3: CASSPGTANSPLHF

V: TRBV5-6
D: NA
size: NA
J: TRBJ1-6
DNA: TGTGCCAGCAGCTCTCGGCGGGGCTGGTCACCCCTCCACTTT
CDR3: CASSSRRGWSPLHF

V: TRBV7-6
D: TRBD2
size: NA
J: TRBJ2-1
DNA: TGTGCCAGCAGCTTAAGCGGGGGGCTCAATGAGCAGTTCTTC
CDR3: CASSLSGGLNEQFF

V: TRBV11-3
D: TRBD2
size: NA
J: TRBJ2-7
DNA: TGTGCCAGCAGCATTGGCGGGGGGAAGGACTACGAGCAGTACTTC
CDR3: CASSIGGGKDYEQYF

V: TRBV6-5
D: NA
size: NA
J: TRBJ1-5
DNA: TGTGCCAGCACTACCGGTAGGGGCCCGCAGCCCCAGCATTTT
CDR3: CASTTGRGPQPQHF

V: TRBV19
D: NA
size: few
J: TRBJ2-1
DNA: TGTGCCAGTAGTATAAACAGATACAATGAGCAGTTCTTC
CDR3: CASSINRYNEQFF

V: TRBV9
D: TRBD2
size: NA
J: TRBJ2-1
DNA: TGTGCCAGCAGCCCCTCAGCGGGGGTTCATCCGGAGTTCTTC
CDR3: CASSPSAGVHPEFF

V: TRBV5-1
D: NA
size: NA
J: TRBJ1-3
DNA: TGCGCCAGCAGCCCGCCGGGAGACTCTGGAAACACCATATATTTT
CDR3: CASSPPGDSGNTIYF

V: TRBV5-1
D: TRBD2
size: NA
J: TRBJ2-1
DNA: TGCGCCAGCAGCCCTAGCGGGGGCTACAATGAGCAGTTCTTC
CDR3: CASSPSGGYNEQFF

V: TRBV9
D: TRBD1
size: NA
J: TRBJ1-1
DNA: TGTGCCAGCAGCGCGGGACAGCTGAACACTGAAGCTTTCTTT
CDR3: CASSAGQLNTEAFF

V: TRBV30
D: NA
size: NA
J: TRBJ1-6
DNA: TGTGCCTGGATCACCACAGGGAACGCTGGCTCACCCCTCCACTTT
CDR3: CAWITTGNAGSPLHF

V: TRBV3-1/TRBV3-2
D: TRBD2
size: once
J: TRBJ2-3
DNA: TGTGCCAGCAGCCCCCGACTAGCGGCTAGCACAGATACGCAGTATTTT
CDR3: CASSPRLAASTDTQYF

V: TRBV4-2
D: TRBD1
size: NA
J: TRBJ1-2
DNA: TGTGCCAGCAGCCAGGCGGGACAGGGGGAAATCTATGGCTACACCTTC
CDR3: CASSQAGQGEIYGYTF

V: TRBV3-1/TRBV3-2
D: TRBD2
size: once
J: TRBJ2-7
DNA: TGTGCCAGCAGCCAAGCCGGGAGGGGAACCCGGGCATACTTC
CDR3: CASSQAGRGTRAYF

V: TRBV5-1
D: TRBD2
size: NA
J: TRBJ2-5
DNA: TGCGCCAGCAGTTTCGGGGGGACGCGAGAGACCCAGTACTTC
CDR3: CASSFGGTRETQYF

V: TRBV6-2/TRBV6-3
D: NA
size: NA
J: TRBJ1-5
DNA: TGTGCCAGCAGTTATCTACTCGGGAATAGCAATCAGCCCCAGCATTTT
CDR3: CASSYLLGNSNQPQHF

V: TRBV3-1/TRBV3-2
D: NA
size: NA
J: TRBJ2-3
DNA: TGTGCCAGCAGCCCCTCAGGGGCTCCGGGCACAGATACGCAGTATTTT
CDR3: CASSPSGAPGTDTQYF

V: TRBV7-2
D: NA
size: NA
J: TRBJ2-7
DNA: TGTGCCAGCAGCGAAGATGCGCCCGAGCAGTACTTC
CDR3: CASSEDAPEQYF

V: TRBV30
D: NA
size: NA
J: TRBJ1-3
DNA: TGTGCCTGGACCTTCGGGGGGGGCCCTGGAAACACCATATATTTT
CDR3: CAWTFGGGPGNTIYF

V: TRBV5-1
D: NA
size: NA
J: TRBJ1-4
DNA: TGCGCCAGCAGCCCGGGGGACGGACTAATTGAAAAACTGTTTTTT
CDR3: CASSPGDGLIEKLFF

V: TRBV4-2
D: NA
size: once
J: TRBJ1-2
DNA: TGTGCCAGCAGCCAAGATGTAGGAACAGGGCCTGAAGGCTACACCTTC
CDR3: CASSQDVGTGPEGYTF

V: TRBV15
D: NA
size: once
J: TRBJ1-1
DNA: TGTGCCACCAGCAGGGGGGGGACGACTGAAGCTTTCTTT
CDR3: CATSRGGTTEAFF

V: TRBV5-4
D: TRBD1
size: NA
J: TRBJ1-2
DNA: TGTGCCAGCAGCAAAACCGACAGGGTCGTGGGAACCTTC
CDR3: CASSKTDRVVGTF

V: TRBV6-5
D: NA
size: NA
J: TRBJ2-3
DNA: TGTGCCAGCAGTTACACCGGCGTCTCAGGGTGGCAGTATTTT
CDR3: CASSYTGVSGWQYF

V: TRBV19
D: NA
size: NA
J: TRBJ2-7
DNA: TGTGCCAGTAGTATAGAGGGACATAGCGAGCAGTACTTC
CDR3: CASSIEGHSEQYF

V: TRBV5-1
D: TRBD1
size: NA
J: TRBJ2-2
DNA: TGCGCCAGCAGGGGGACAGTCGAGCTGTTTTTT
CDR3: CASRGTVELFF

V: TRBV5-1
D: NA
size: NA
J: TRBJ1-6
DNA: TGCGCCAGCAGCCAGGACAGAAATAATTCACCCCTCCACTTT
CDR3: CASSQDRNNSPLHF

V: TRBV14
D: NA
size: NA
J: TRBJ1-1
DNA: TGTGCCAGCAGCCAGTCAGTCCGGAGCACTGAAGCTTTCTTT
CDR3: CASSQSVRSTEAFF

V: TRBV15
D: TRBD2
size: NA
J: TRBJ2-7
DNA: TGTGCCACCAGCAGGGAAGCGGGGGACTCCTACGAGCAGTACTTC
CDR3: CATSREAGDSYEQYF

V: TRBV5-1
D: NA
size: NA
J: TRBJ1-4
DNA: TGCGCCAGCAGCGAGAGGTCTGGGGCGAAAGAAAAACTGTTTTTT
CDR3: CASSERSGAKEKLFF